This TCR beta chain came from a study of CD8 T cells in Susac syndrome. V was clipped by 3 bases and J by 0 bases, with 16 bases between them. The CDR3 extends over 18 amino acids. Germline-derived CDR1 and CDR2 are SGHRS and YFSETQ. Random hexamers were used to reverse transcribe the RNA input (about 0.45 to 1 ug). TCRdb fed the immunoSEQ multiplex PCR reads into MiXCR, producing one record per CDR3 protein. This table holds around 170,000 distinct CDR3 sequences, 85% to 95% found once. Sequencing of TCR beta was performed on blood CD8+ T cells and on blood CD4+ T cells. Sequencing used CD8+ T cells from PBMCs. This sequence was found in a human donor with Susac syndrome. This chain uses TRBV5-1 with TRBJ2-6; D gene unclear. CDR3 in amino acids: CASSSPSGVDSGANVLTF. The CDR3 DNA reads TGCGCCAGCAGCTCCCCCAGTGGGGTGGACTCTGGGGCCAACGTCCTGACTTTC.